Each of the 23 T cell receptor beta chains below was sequenced from the same sample in a study of blood T cell repertoires in COVID-19. Data came from immunoSEQ multiplex PCR; TCRdb stores just in-frame clones and leaves some out. The profile shows a few hundred thousand clones, around 91% of them singletons. The sample comprised PBMCs or T cells enriched from blood (not recorded which). These receptors were obtained from a man aged 18 to 29 who had recovered from COVID-19.

The chain carries TRBV27 and TRBJ2-1, with TRBD2 matching 8 bases. Germline V lookup: CDR1 MNHEY, CDR2 SMNVEV (reference sequence). The CDR3 has 16 residues. The V gene end was trimmed by 6 bases and the J gene end by 6 bases; junction bases not matched to a gene: 13. The CDR3 loop is CASRKGAGEGGNEQFF. DNA of the CDR3: TGTGCCAGCAGGAAAGGAGCGGGAGAGGGGGGCAATGAGCAGTTCTTC.

This clone was counted once. This rearrangement joins TRBV11-2 to TRBJ2-1; 9 bases fit TRBD2. This CDR3 is 15 amino acids long. The V segment lost 0 bases and the J segment 8 bases; nucleotides outside the gene matches: 5. In germline, CDR1 is SGHAT, CDR2 FQNNGV. CDR3 DNA: TGTGCCAGCAGCTTAGAAGCGGGAGGTTGGCATGAGCAGTTCTTC. Residues: CASSLEAGGWHEQFF.

The CDR3 loop reads CSVRLAGDEQFF. CDR3 coding DNA: TGCAGCGTCAGACTAGCGGGAGATGAGCAGTTCTTC. The V and J genes are TRBV29-1 and TRBJ2-1; 12 nucleotides agree with TRBD2. V shed 6 bases and J 8 bases; nucleotides not matched to a gene: 2. The CDR3 spans 12 residues. The germline CDR1 and CDR2 sequences are SQVTM and ANQGSEA.

This clone was counted a few times. V usage is TRBV24-1 and J usage is TRBJ1-2; no reliable D call. This CDR3 comprises 15 residues. Trimming stripped 2 bases from V and 4 bases from J, with 13 bases between. Germline lookup yields CDR1 KGHDR and CDR2 SFDVKD. DNA for the CDR3: TGTGCCACCAGTGATTCAGGTAGGCCCGGCTATGGCTACACCTTC. Translated, it gives CATSDSGRPGYGYTF.

The genes are TRBV25-1 and TRBJ2-3; D unresolved. The germline V gene encodes CDR1 MGHDK and CDR2 SYGVNS. This CDR3 region has 17 residues. Trimming shortened V by 1 base and J by 1 base, and 15 bases separated the two germline ends. The CDR3 spells CASSESGRRLRTDTQYF. The CDR3 coding sequence is TGTGCCAGCAGTGAATCGGGTCGCCGACTTCGCACAGATACGCAGTATTTT.

This clone was found once. The chain uses TRBV7-9 and TRBJ1-4; 7 bases match TRBD1. Germline loops: CDR1 SEHNR, CDR2 FQNEAQ (reference sequence). The CDR3 contains 11 residues. The trim removed 4 bases at V and 13 bases at J, leaving 3 bases unmatched. The CDR3 nucleotides are TGTGCCAGCAGCTCGGCAGGGGGACTGTTTTTT. Encoded protein: CASSSAGGLFF.

This clone has only a few counts. V is TRBV2 and J is TRBJ1-2; 8 bases agree with TRBD1. The CDR3 sequence is 15 residues long. The trim removed 9 bases at V and 4 bases at J, leaving 13 bases unmatched. From germline, CDR1 is SNHLY and CDR2 FYNNEI. This chain's CDR3 is CASVKDRVESYGYTF. The CDR3 DNA is TGTGCCAGTGTGAAGGACAGGGTCGAAAGCTATGGCTACACCTTC.

This chain links TRBV7-6 with TRBJ2-3, with D tentatively TRBD1 (6 bases). This CDR3 has 15 residues. CDR1 is SGHVS and CDR2 is FNYEAQ in the germline V gene. Trimming cost V 1 base and J 3 bases, with 11 bases left between them. For the CDR3, the DNA is TGTGCCAGCAGCTTAGGGAACAGGGTGACAGATACGCAGTATTTT. Its protein is CASSLGNRVTDTQYF. Together with reference TRBV7-6 and TRBJ2-3, the CDR3 gives the full variable domain: GAGVSQSPRYKVTKRGQDVALRCDPISGHVSLYWYRQALGQGPEFLTYFNYEAQQDKSGLPNDRFSAERPEGSISTLTIQRTEQRDSAMYRCASSLGNRVTDTQYFGPGTRLTVL.

This clone came up once. This chain links TRBV11-1 with TRBJ2-1; D might be TRBD2 (5 bases). Germline V gene sequence: CDR1 SGHAT, CDR2 FQDESV (reference sequence). Trimming shortened V by 5 bases and J by 1 base, and 12 bases separated the two germline ends. CDR3 length equals 15 residues. CDR3 sequence: CASSLLAKSYNEQFF. CDR3 nucleotide sequence: TGTGCCAGCAGCCTGCTAGCCAAGTCCTACAATGAGCAGTTCTTC.

This chain connects TRBV7-3 to TRBJ2-2; 7 nucleotides line up with TRBD2. CDR3 length: 17 amino acids. Germline loops: CDR1 SGHTA, CDR2 FQGTGA. V shed 5 bases, J shed 1 base, and the junction held 10 bases outside the gene matches. CDR3 sequence: CASSPVQASGNTGELFF. The CDR3 DNA sequence: TGTGCCAGCAGCCCGGTTCAGGCTAGCGGGAACACCGGGGAGCTGTTTTTT.

The chain joins TRBV5-6 to TRBJ2-1, with 8 nucleotides matching TRBD2. The CDR3 totals 17 residues. Germline CDR1 and CDR2: SGHDT and YYEEEE. The J segment lost 0 bases and the V segment lost 0 bases, leaving 5 bases of the junction unmatched. The CDR3 DNA sequence: TGTGCCAGCAGCTTGGCGGGAGGGCGTTACTCCTACAATGAGCAGTTCTTC. Translated: CASSLAGGRYSYNEQFF.

The V gene is TRBV7-6, the J gene TRBJ2-1; the match to TRBD1 covers 7 bases. Germline V CDR1 and CDR2: SGHVS, FNYEAQ. The CDR3 runs to 16 residues. With V trimmed by 5 bases and J by 0 bases, 7 bases remained unmatched. The CDR3 DNA reads TGTGCCAGCAGCCACCCGGGACAGAGCTCCTACAATGAGCAGTTCTTC. Encoded protein: CASSHPGQSSYNEQFF. Using reference TRBV7-6 and TRBJ2-1 for the parts outside the CDR3, the full variable domain is GAGVSQSPRYKVTKRGQDVALRCDPISGHVSLYWYRQALGQGPEFLTYFNYEAQQDKSGLPNDRFSAERPEGSISTLTIQRTEQRDSAMYRCASSHPGQSSYNEQFFGPGTRLTVL.

This chain joins TRBV28 and TRBJ1-2; no reliable D call. Germline CDR1 is MDHEN and CDR2 is SYDVKM. The CDR3 is 12 residues long. The V end was cut by 5 bases, the J end by 2 bases, with 6 bases between. CDR3 bases: TGTGCCAGCAGTCCTCCCAACTATGGCTACACCTTC. It encodes CASSPPNYGYTF.

The gene calls are TRBV7-9 and TRBJ2-3, with 8 positions matching TRBD2. Germline lookup yields CDR1 SEHNR and CDR2 FQNEAQ (reference sequence). The CDR3 runs to 16 residues. Losses at the gene ends were 2 bases for V and 2 bases for J; bases not matched to a gene: 6. The CDR3 DNA follows: TGTGCCAGCAGCTTAAGGGCTAGCGGGCCCACAGATACGCAGTATTTT. It codes for CASSLRASGPTDTQYF.

The chain recombines TRBV9 with TRBJ2-3; TRBD1 agrees at 12 bases. The CDR3 is made up of 17 amino acids. Germline values: CDR1 SGDLS, CDR2 YYNGEE. J lost 6 bases, V lost 0 bases, and 8 bases had no gene match. CDR3 DNA sequence: TGTGCCAGCAGCGTAGAGTTCGGGACAGGGGGCGCGGATACGCAGTATTTT. This gives the protein CASSVEFGTGGADTQYF. The whole variable domain, remainder taken from reference TRBV9 and TRBJ2-3, is DSGVTQTPKHLITATGQRVTLRCSPRSGDLSVYWYQQSLDQGLQFLIQYYNGEERAKGNILERFSAQQFPDLHSELNLSSLELGDSALYFCASSVEFGTGGADTQYFGPGTRLTVL.

This chain links TRBV19 with TRBJ2-1; 7 bases are shared with TRBD1. The ends lost 5 bases at V and 4 bases at J; junction bases unmatched: 11. CDR3 length: 16 amino acids. Germline loops: CDR1 LNHDA, CDR2 SQIVND (reference sequence). CDR3 sequence reads: CASSPSDRMIYNEQFF. The CDR3 DNA reads TGTGCCAGTAGTCCCTCGGACAGGATGATATACAATGAGCAGTTCTTC. The whole variable domain, filled in from reference TRBV19 and TRBJ2-1, reads DGGITQSPKYLFRKEGQNVTLSCEQNLNHDAMYWYRQDPGQGLRLIYYSQIVNDFQKGDIAEGYSVSREKKESFPLTVTSAQKNPTAFYLCASSPSDRMIYNEQFFGPGTRLTVL.

The chain uses TRBV30 and TRBJ2-4; TRBD1 matches 8 bases. Germline assignment: CDR1 GTSNPN and CDR2 SVGIG (reference sequence). The CDR3 spans 13 residues. With V trimmed by 3 bases and J by 4 bases, 2 bases remained unmatched. CDR3 nucleotide sequence: TGTGCCTGGAGGCAGGGGGCTAAAAACATTCAGTACTTC. Translation gives CAWRQGAKNIQYF.

This clone was detected only once. The V gene is TRBV29-1, the J gene TRBJ2-5; D is undetermined. Trimming took 4 bases from V and 5 from J, leaving 14 bases between them. The CDR3 contains 13 residues. The germline gives CDR1 SQVTM, CDR2 ANQGSEA. CDR3 region: CSVALRFTETQYF. DNA of the CDR3: TGCAGCGTTGCGCTCAGATTCACGGAGACCCAGTACTTC.

The chain carries TRBV3-1 (or the pseudogene TRBV3-2) and TRBJ1-6; D ambiguous. The CDR3 is made up of 12 amino acids. Per the germline V gene, CDR1 is LGHDT and CDR2 is YNNKEL (reference sequence). V lost 4 bases, J lost 10 bases, and 8 bases lay in between. CDR3 protein: CASSLSGSPLHF. CDR3 sequence (DNA): TGTGCCAGCAGCCTCTCAGGATCACCCCTCCACTTT.

The genes are TRBV3-1 (or the pseudogene TRBV3-2) and TRBJ1-2; D is unclear. This CDR3 has 14 residues. Germline CDR1 LGHDT, CDR2 YNNKEL (reference sequence). Trimming stripped 4 bases from V and 5 bases from J, with 14 bases between. The CDR3 reads CASSPSAGRYGYTF. The CDR3 nucleotides read TGTGCCAGCAGCCCGTCGGCAGGTCGGTATGGCTACACCTTC.

This rearrangement joins TRBV7-8 to TRBJ1-1, with TRBD1 matching 9 bases. Germline loops: CDR1 SGHVS, CDR2 FQNEAQ. J was trimmed by 5 bases and V by 4 bases; bases with no gene match: 8. This CDR3 is built from 15 residues. The CDR3 is CASSSGTGILTEAFF. CDR3 DNA: TGTGCCAGCAGCTCAGGGACAGGGATTTTGACTGAAGCTTTCTTT.

In DNA, the CDR3 is TGCAGCGTAAATGATGGCCTGTACAATGAGCAGTTCTTC. Protein: CSVNDGLYNEQFF. This chain connects TRBV29-1 to TRBJ2-1, with no clear D. CDR3 size: 13 residues. Trimming shortened V by 6 bases and J by 4 bases, and 13 bases separated the two germline ends. Germline V gives CDR1 SQVTM, CDR2 ANQGSEA.

V gene TRBV12-3 or TRBV12-4 combines with J gene TRBJ2-3, with D possibly TRBD2 on 6 matching bases. There are 12 residues in the CDR3. Trimming stripped 3 bases from V and 5 bases from J, with 6 bases between. CDR3 residues: CASSFGGDTQYF. The CDR3 DNA follows: TGTGCCAGCAGTTTCGGGGGAGATACGCAGTATTTT.